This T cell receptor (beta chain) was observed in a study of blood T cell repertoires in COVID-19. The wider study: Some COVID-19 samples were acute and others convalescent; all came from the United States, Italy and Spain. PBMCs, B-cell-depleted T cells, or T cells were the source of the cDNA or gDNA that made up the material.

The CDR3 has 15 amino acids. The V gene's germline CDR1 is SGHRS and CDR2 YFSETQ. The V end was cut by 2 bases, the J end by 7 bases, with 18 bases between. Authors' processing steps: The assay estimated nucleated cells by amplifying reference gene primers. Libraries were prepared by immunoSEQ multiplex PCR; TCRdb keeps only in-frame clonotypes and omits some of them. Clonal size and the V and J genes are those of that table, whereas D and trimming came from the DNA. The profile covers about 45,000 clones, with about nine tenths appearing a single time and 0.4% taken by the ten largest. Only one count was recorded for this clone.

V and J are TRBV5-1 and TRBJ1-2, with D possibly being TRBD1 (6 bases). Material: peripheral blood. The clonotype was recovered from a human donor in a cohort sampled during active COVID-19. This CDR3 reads CASSFMGRGPVGYTF. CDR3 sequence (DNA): TGCGCCAGCAGCTTCATGGGCAGGGGCCCCGTTGGCTACACCTTC.